Listed below are T cell receptor beta chains from one sample, sequenced in a study of blood T cell repertoires in COVID-19. Produced via immunoSEQ multiplex PCR; TCRdb's table is partial and in-frame only. This table has approximately 230,000 clones, over 70% appearing once. Sequencing was performed on peripheral blood. These receptors were obtained from an elderly man with acute or convalescent COVID-19. CDR3s include the opening cysteine and the closing phenylalanine or tryptophan. D genes are given only for firm matches. Clone size, where shown, is once, few, many, or a class for clones that have expanded.

CDR3	DNA	V	J	size	D
CASSLQSRSDEQYF	TGTGCCAGCAGCCTACAGAGTCGGTCTGACGAGCAGTACTTC	TRBV3-1/TRBV3-2	TRBJ2-7	-	-
CASSASGSNQPQHF	TGTGCCAGCAGCGCCTCGGGATCGAATCAGCCCCAGCATTTT	TRBV7-2	TRBJ1-5	-	-
CASSSTGLAGGQNEQYF	TGCGCCAGCAGCTCCACGGGACTAGCGGGGGGGCAAAACGAGCAGTACTTC	TRBV5-1	TRBJ2-7	-	TRBD2
CASSPQAGAGVYGYTF	TGTGCCAGCAGCCCACAGGCGGGGGCAGGGGTCTATGGCTACACCTTC	TRBV16	TRBJ1-2	-	-
CASSPGGTSYEQYF	TGTGCCAGCTCACCAGGCGGGACCTCCTACGAGCAGTACTTC	TRBV18	TRBJ2-7	few	-
CASSLEGLLAAGELFF	TGTGCCAGCAGCTTGGAGGGACTCTTAGCGGCCGGGGAGCTGTTTTTT	TRBV5-5	TRBJ2-2	-	-
CASSQDRLSYEQYF	TGTGCCAGCAGCCAAGATCGACTGTCCTACGAGCAGTACTTC	TRBV4-2	TRBJ2-7	-	-
CASSIDGGRTEAFF	TGTGCCAGTAGTATAGATGGGGGGAGGACTGAAGCTTTCTTT	TRBV19	TRBJ1-1	-	-
CASSYSRGEKLFF	TGTGCCAGCAGTTACTCCAGGGGTGAAAAACTGTTTTTT	TRBV2	TRBJ1-4	-	-
CASSQGLGTEAFF	TGTGCCAGTAGTCAGGGGCTTGGGACTGAAGCTTTCTTT	TRBV19	TRBJ1-1	-	-
CASSFIPTSGGEETQYF	TGTGCCAGCAGTTTCATTCCGACTAGCGGGGGGGAAGAGACCCAGTACTTC	TRBV28	TRBJ2-5	-	TRBD2
CASSLQGLPRYPDEQYF	TGTGCCAGCAGCTTACAAGGACTACCTCGTTACCCGGACGAGCAGTACTTC	TRBV21-1	TRBJ2-7	-	-
CASSLQGVYEQYF	TGTGCCAGCAGTTTACAGGGGGTCTACGAGCAGTACTTC	TRBV12-3/TRBV12-4	TRBJ2-7	-	TRBD1
CASRQGFGYTF	TGTGCCAGTAGGCAGGGCTTTGGCTACACCTTC	TRBV19	TRBJ1-2	-	-
CASRPGGDPYEQYF	TGTGCCAGCAGACCGGGGGGGGACCCCTACGAGCAGTACTTC	TRBV6-5	TRBJ2-7	few	TRBD2
CASSEIGGAYNEQFF	TGTGCCAGCAGTGAAATAGGGGGGGCCTACAATGAGCAGTTCTTC	TRBV6-1	TRBJ2-1	-	-
CASSQSQGGYGYTF	TGCGCCAGCAGCCAATCCCAGGGCGGCTATGGCTACACCTTC	TRBV4-1	TRBJ1-2	-	-
CASSIRDSSYNEQFF	TGTGCCAGCAGCATACGGGACAGCTCCTACAATGAGCAGTTCTTC	TRBV28	TRBJ2-1	once	TRBD1
CASSLGRGEPQHF	TGTGCCAGCAGCTTAGGTCGGGGTGAGCCCCAGCATTTT	TRBV7-7	TRBJ1-5	-	-
CASSQDSRAADTQYF	TGTGCCAGCAGCCAAGATTCCAGGGCAGCAGATACGCAGTATTTT	TRBV14	TRBJ2-3	-	-
CASSLLLAGTYNEQFF	TGTGCCAGCAGCTTATTACTAGCGGGAACCTACAATGAGCAGTTCTTC	TRBV7-6	TRBJ2-1	-	TRBD2
CASSLTHGGSYEQYF	TGTGCCAGCAGCCTTACCCACGGGGGGTCCTACGAGCAGTACTTC	TRBV11-2	TRBJ2-7	-	TRBD2
CASSQGNGNTIYF	TGTGCCAGCAGTCAGGGGAATGGAAACACCATATATTTT	TRBV28	TRBJ1-3	-	-
CAWGRGQLVARETQYF	TGTGCCTGGGGTCGGGGACAGCTTGTGGCCCGAGAGACCCAGTACTTC	TRBV30	TRBJ2-5	-	TRBD1
CASRDREETQYF	TGTGCCAGCCGGGACAGGGAAGAGACCCAGTACTTC	TRBV7-9	TRBJ2-5	-	TRBD1
CASGLGGAGGPETQYF	TGTGCTAGTGGTTTGGGAGGAGCGGGGGGGCCAGAGACCCAGTACTTC	TRBV12-5	TRBJ2-5	-	TRBD2
CAIRGTSGRGEQFF	TGTGCCATCAGGGGGACTAGCGGACGAGGTGAGCAGTTCTTC	TRBV10-3	TRBJ2-1	-	TRBD2
CASSTGTVNNEQFF	TGTGCCAGCAGCACCGGGACAGTAAACAATGAGCAGTTCTTC	TRBV7-9	TRBJ2-1	-	TRBD1
CASSLQGTYEQYF	TGTGCCAGCAGTTTGCAGGGCACCTACGAGCAGTACTTC	TRBV27	TRBJ2-7	-	-
CASRVEQGAKNIQYF	TGTGCCAGCAGGGTAGAGCAGGGTGCCAAAAACATTCAGTACTTC	TRBV2	TRBJ2-4	-	-
CASTNPNAGYGYTF	TGTGCCAGCACCAACCCTAATGCTGGCTATGGCTACACCTTC	TRBV6-5	TRBJ1-2	-	-
CAWSSYEDYYNEQFF	TGTGCCTGGAGTTCCTACGAGGACTATTACAATGAGCAGTTCTTC	TRBV30	TRBJ2-1	-	-
CASSDTQGARTEAFF	TGTGCCAGCAGTGATACACAGGGGGCGCGTACTGAAGCTTTCTTT	TRBV6-1	TRBJ1-1	-	TRBD1
CAISPTGDQPQHF	TGTGCCATTTCCCCGACGGGGGATCAGCCCCAGCATTTT	TRBV10-3	TRBJ1-5	-	-
CASSRDRVGNEQFF	TGTGCCAGTAGTAGGGACAGGGTAGGCAATGAGCAGTTCTTC	TRBV19	TRBJ2-1	-	TRBD1
CASSEPGLPTYEQYF	TGCGCCAGCAGTGAACCGGGACTCCCGACCTACGAGCAGTACTTC	TRBV10-2	TRBJ2-7	once	-
CASLPGHQNTEAFF	TGCGCCAGCCTCCCAGGGCACCAGAACACTGAAGCTTTCTTT	TRBV5-1	TRBJ1-1	-	-
CASRRTPGQGTYEQYF	TGCGCCAGCAGACGAACCCCGGGACAGGGGACCTACGAGCAGTACTTC	TRBV5-1	TRBJ2-7	-	TRBD1
CSGGIEETQYF	TGCAGCGGGGGGATAGAAGAGACCCAGTACTTC	TRBV29-1	TRBJ2-5	-	-
CASSYDSNYGYTF	TGCGCCAGCAGCTACGACAGCAACTATGGCTACACCTTC	TRBV5-1	TRBJ1-2	-	-
CASSGDSGANVLTF	TGTGCCAGTAGCGGGGACTCTGGGGCCAACGTCCTGACTTTC	TRBV19	TRBJ2-6	few	-
CASREGSPEETQYF	TGCGCCAGCAGGGAGGGCTCCCCTGAAGAGACCCAGTACTTC	TRBV5-1	TRBJ2-5	-	-